These 30 T cell receptor beta chains originate from one sample sequenced in a study of blood T cell repertoires in COVID-19. TCRdb's copy holds only in-frame clones and misses some; the assay was immunoSEQ multiplex PCR. The sample yields about 150,000 clones, around 84% seen once. Sequencing was carried out using peripheral blood. The receptor source for this set is a woman aged 60-70 years with COVID-19, enrolled during active disease.

This chain uses TRBV6-5 with TRBJ1-6; D is unresolved. CDR1 and CDR2 from the germline V gene are MNHEY and SVGAGI. V shed 2 bases and J shed 6 bases, with 11 bases lying between them. The CDR3 has 15 residues. This chain's CDR3 is CASSYTPSTNSPLHF. The CDR3 DNA sequence: TGTGCCAGCAGTTACACGCCCAGTACTAATTCACCCCTCCACTTT.

This chain uses TRBV2 with TRBJ2-1, with D tentatively TRBD2 (5 bases). CDR3 length: 14 residues. The germline V and J ends were trimmed by 8 bases and 9 bases, with 20 bases remaining between them. The germline gives CDR1 SNHLY, CDR2 FYNNEI. CDR3 in amino acids: CASRTSSPSPEQFF. CDR3 nucleotide sequence: TGTGCCAGCCGGACTTCCTCTCCTAGCCCTGAGCAGTTCTTC.

The sample holds one count of this clone. This chain connects TRBV6-5 to TRBJ1-2; D remains ambiguous. This CDR3 has 13 residues. The germline gives CDR1 MNHEY, CDR2 SVGAGI. V was pared by 6 bases and J by 4 bases, with 12 bases between. The CDR3: CASSDNLSYGYTF. The CDR3 nucleotides read TGTGCCAGCAGCGACAACTTGAGCTATGGCTACACCTTC.

The chain uses TRBV5-6 and TRBJ1-1; TRBD1 aligns across 7 bases. With V trimmed by 3 bases and J by 0 bases, 14 bases remained unmatched. Germline V gene data show CDR1 as SGHDT and CDR2 as YYEEEE. The CDR3 covers 18 residues. CDR3 protein: CASSSPRAQTGLNTEAFF. The CDR3 DNA reads as TGTGCCAGCAGCTCCCCCAGGGCTCAGACAGGGTTGAACACTGAAGCTTTCTTT.

The V call is TRBV28, the J call TRBJ1-2, with D unresolved. Trimming removed 6 bases from V and 1 base from J, with 12 bases in between. This CDR3 contains 14 residues. Germline V gives CDR1 MDHEN, CDR2 SYDVKM. In nucleotides, the CDR3 is TGTGCCAGCAGGGAAGCGACCCTTAACTATGGCTACACCTTC. Translated: CASREATLNYGYTF.

The rearrangement joins TRBV4-2 to TRBJ1-4; D gene uncertain. This CDR3 spans 15 amino acids. The ends were cut back, 4 bases at V and 4 bases at J, with 13 bases in the middle. Germline CDR1 is LGHNA and CDR2 is YNFKEQ. The chain's CDR3 is CASSPRRRDNEKLFF. In DNA form, the CDR3 reads TGTGCCAGCAGCCCAAGGAGGAGGGATAATGAAAAACTGTTTTTT.

V gene TRBV15 combines with J gene TRBJ1-2, with D unclear. The CDR3 extends over 17 amino acids. Trimming took 5 bases from V and 0 from J, leaving 19 bases between them. The germline CDR1 and CDR2 sequences are LNHNV and YYDKDF (reference sequence). The CDR3: CATSPGGLEQANYGYTF. Written as DNA, the CDR3 is TGTGCCACCAGCCCCGGCGGGTTGGAACAAGCTAACTATGGCTACACCTTC. Using reference TRBV15 and TRBJ1-2 for the parts outside the CDR3, the full variable domain is DAMVIQNPRYQVTQFGKPVTLSCSQTLNHNVMYWYQQKSSQAPKLLFHYYDKDFNNEADTPDNFQSRRPNTSFCFLDIRSPGLGDTAMYLCATSPGGLEQANYGYTFGSGTRLTVV.

The chain combines TRBV5-8 with TRBJ1-2; D remains ambiguous. Germline loops: CDR1 SGHTS, CDR2 YDEGEE. The V end was cut by 2 bases, the J end by 2 bases, with 7 bases between. The CDR3 runs to 13 residues. The CDR3 DNA is TGTGCCAGCAGCTTAAAATCAAACTATGGCTACACCTTC. Its translation: CASSLKSNYGYTF.

V is TRBV19 and J is TRBJ2-2; TRBD2 aligns across 13 bases. Germline V gene sequence: CDR1 LNHDA, CDR2 SQIVND (reference sequence). The CDR3 covers 16 residues. J lost 8 bases, V lost 5 bases, and 8 bases had no gene match. The CDR3 reads CASSFLGLAGSGELFF. The CDR3 DNA sequence: TGTGCCAGTAGTTTTTTGGGACTAGCGGGATCGGGGGAGCTGTTTTTT.

The chain combines TRBV5-1 with TRBJ1-1; TRBD1 matches at 7 bases. This CDR3 comprises 14 residues. Trimming took 3 bases from V and 0 from J; bases not matched to a gene: 2. Germline values: CDR1 SGHRS, CDR2 YFSETQ. CDR3 coding DNA: TGCGCCAGCAGCTGGGACAGCCTGAACACTGAAGCTTTCTTT. Protein product: CASSWDSLNTEAFF.

The rearrangement joins TRBV5-1 to TRBJ1-2, with 9 bases aligning to TRBD1. The CDR3 sequence is 19 residues long. Germline loops: CDR1 SGHRS, CDR2 YFSETQ. V trimming: 1 base; J trimming: 0 bases; junction bases outside the gene matches: 13. CDR3 nucleotides: TGCGCCAGCAGCTTGCGAAAACAGGGGGCCGAAACAGCTAACTATGGCTACACCTTC. This sequence encodes CASSLRKQGAETANYGYTF.

This clone has only one observation. This rearrangement joins TRBV5-6 to TRBJ1-5; D unresolved. V lost 0 bases and J lost 10, with 11 bases in between. Germline assignment: CDR1 SGHDT and CDR2 YYEEEE. The length of the CDR3 is 13 residues. CDR3: CASSLEMASPQHF. The CDR3 DNA is TGTGCCAGCAGCTTGGAAATGGCTTCACCCCAGCATTTT.

A single count supports this clone. The chain joins TRBV30 to TRBJ1-1; perhaps TRBD1 as D (6 bases). Per germline, CDR1 GTSNPN and CDR2 SVGIG (reference sequence). Trimming took off 5 bases at V and 2 bases at J, with 12 bases between the two ends. The CDR3 runs 13 residues. CDR3 loop: CAWRKTGNTEAFF. The CDR3 DNA follows: TGTGCCTGGCGGAAGACAGGCAACACTGAAGCTTTCTTT.

The CDR3 is CASGAGMSNQPQHF. The CDR3, as DNA: TGTGCCAGCGGGGCAGGGATGAGCAATCAGCCCCAGCATTTT. The chain uses TRBV2 and TRBJ1-5; possibly TRBD1 for D (5 bases). Trimming pared 8 bases from V and 1 base from J, leaving 12 bases between. Germline loops: CDR1 SNHLY, CDR2 FYNNEI. This CDR3 region has 14 residues.

V gene TRBV10-1 combines with J gene TRBJ1-1; possible D gene TRBD1, 6 bases. The CDR3 is 12 amino acids. V was cut by 3 bases and J by 8 bases, with 10 bases left in between. Germline V lookup: CDR1 WNHNN, CDR2 SYGVQD (reference sequence). In DNA form, the CDR3 reads TGCGCCAGCAGTGATGGGGGCAGGGAAGCTTTCTTT. Protein sequence: CASSDGGREAFF.

This clone was seen only a few times. The chain employs TRBV5-1 and TRBJ2-7; 7 nucleotides agree with TRBD2. V was clipped by 6 bases and J by 3 bases; unmatched bases: 6. The CDR3 totals 13 residues. The germline V gene has CDR1 SGHRS and CDR2 YFSETQ. This CDR3 reads CASKPSGFYEQYF. Written as DNA, the CDR3 is TGCGCCAGCAAGCCTAGCGGCTTCTACGAGCAGTACTTC.

The chain recombines TRBV6-5 with TRBJ1-1; weak D call: TRBD1 (6 bases). Germline CDR1 is MNHEY and CDR2 is SVGAGI. The CDR3 runs to 13 residues. The V and J ends lost 6 bases and 1 base respectively, with 9 bases between them. CDR3 nucleotide sequence: TGTGCCAGCAGGGGGGCTAGGAACACTGAAGCTTTCTTT. Amino acids: CASRGARNTEAFF.

The rearrangement links TRBV7-3 to TRBJ2-7; 8 bases align to TRBD1. Germline-derived CDR1 and CDR2 are SGHTA and FQGTGA. The CDR3 extends over 14 amino acids. The V segment lost 3 bases and the J segment 2 bases; nucleotides outside the gene matches: 3. In nucleotides, the CDR3 is TGTGCCAGCAGCTTTGACAGGGGTCCCTACGAGCAGTACGTC. It specifies CASSFDRGPYEQYV.

This rearrangement joins TRBV10-3 to TRBJ2-1; D is possibly TRBD2 (6 bases). Germline V lookup: CDR1 ENHRY, CDR2 SYGVKD. The CDR3 has 12 amino acids. With 4 bases removed from V and 6 bases from J, the gap between germline ends came to 7 bases. The chain's CDR3 is CAISVGGNEQFF. The CDR3 DNA sequence: TGTGCCATCAGTGTGGGGGGCAATGAGCAGTTCTTC.

This rearrangement joins TRBV19 to TRBJ1-2; D ambiguous. CDR1 is LNHDA, CDR2 SQIVND, per germline (reference sequence). Deletions cut 7 bases from V and 6 bases from J, with 21 bases between. The CDR3 covers 15 residues. CDR3 nucleotides: TGTGCCAGTAACTATCTCTTGGGTTTGGTGGATGGCTACACCTTC. It translates to CASNYLLGLVDGYTF. Based on the CDR3 plus reference TRBV19 and TRBJ1-2, the full variable domain is DGGITQSPKYLFRKEGQNVTLSCEQNLNHDAMYWYRQDPGQGLRLIYYSQIVNDFQKGDIAEGYSVSREKKESFPLTVTSAQKNPTAFYLCASNYLLGLVDGYTFGSGTRLTVV.

This clone was counted between two and nine times. The V gene is TRBV6-1, the J gene TRBJ2-7; D unresolved. V was clipped by 0 bases and J by 2 bases, with 11 bases between them. Per germline, CDR1 MNHNS and CDR2 SASEGT. This CDR3 comprises 15 residues. For the CDR3, the DNA is TGTGCCAGCAGTGAAGCTGCGCAGGTCGCCTACGAGCAGTACGTC. Translated, it gives CASSEAAQVAYEQYV.

The rearrangement uses TRBV3-1 (or the pseudogene TRBV3-2) and TRBJ1-1; TRBD1 agrees at 7 bases. Germline CDR1 reads LGHDT; CDR2 reads YNNKEL (reference sequence). This CDR3 has 15 residues. Losses at the gene ends were 4 bases for V and 3 bases for J; bases not matched to a gene: 8. The CDR3 reads CASSRQDRYDTEAFF. Written as DNA, the CDR3 is TGTGCCAGCAGCCGACAGGACAGGTACGACACTGAAGCTTTCTTT.

This chain links TRBV2 with TRBJ1-2; tentatively, D is TRBD1 (6 bases). The CDR3 has 14 amino acids. V was shortened by 7 bases and J by 0 bases, with 12 bases between the two germline ends. Germline V gene sequence: CDR1 SNHLY, CDR2 FYNNEI. The CDR3 bases are TGTGCCAGCACCCGGACAGAATCTAACTATGGCTACACCTTC. Amino acid sequence: CASTRTESNYGYTF.

This rearrangement joins TRBV12-5 to TRBJ2-1; 11 nucleotides line up with TRBD2. Germline V gives CDR1 LGHNT, CDR2 FRNRAP. This CDR3 is built from 16 residues. V lost 6 bases and J lost 5; bases outside the gene matches: 9. The DNA for the CDR3 is TGTGCTAGTGGACCGTCTCTAGCGGGAGGCCACAATGAGCAGTTCTTC. Translating gives CASGPSLAGGHNEQFF.

The chain joins TRBV27 to TRBJ2-3; tentative D call: TRBD1 (6 bases). Germline loops: CDR1 MNHEY, CDR2 SMNVEV (reference sequence). With 3 bases removed from V and 9 bases from J, the gap between germline ends came to 13 bases. The CDR3 is 13 amino acids. The CDR3 reads CASSFQRRGTQYF. The DNA of the CDR3 is TGTGCCAGCAGTTTCCAACGCAGGGGAACGCAGTATTTT.

The genes are TRBV5-1 and TRBJ2-7; 8 bases are shared with TRBD2. Germline CDR1 reads SGHRS; CDR2 reads YFSETQ. Trimming took 4 bases from V and 4 from J; bases not matched to a gene: 10. This CDR3 region has 15 residues. The CDR3 region is CASSPSAGTSYEQYF. CDR3 nucleotide sequence: TGCGCCAGCAGCCCCTCAGCCGGGACTAGTTACGAGCAGTACTTC.

The chain links TRBV11-2 to TRBJ1-2; maybe TRBD1 (6 bases). Germline assignment: CDR1 SGHAT and CDR2 FQNNGV. This CDR3 spans 12 amino acids. V was pared by 3 bases and J by 8 bases, with 10 bases between. The CDR3 DNA is TGTGCCAGCAGCTTGGACAGCGGAGGCTACACCTTC. Translation: CASSLDSGGYTF.

V and J are TRBV5-1 and TRBJ1-1; TRBD1 might be the D (5 bases). The V end lost 2 bases, the J end lost 4 bases, and 12 bases lay between the germline ends. From germline, CDR1 is SGHRS and CDR2 YFSETQ. The CDR3 consists of 14 residues. For the CDR3, the DNA is TGCGCCAGCAGCTTCATGACAGCTGGCACTGAAGCTTTCTTT. It encodes CASSFMTAGTEAFF.

The CDR3 loop reads CATRWQGMDTQYF. The CDR3 nucleotides are TGTGCCACCAGATGGCAGGGCATGGATACGCAGTATTTT. The chain joins TRBV15 to TRBJ2-3, with a weak D call TRBD1 (5 bases). This CDR3 contains 13 residues. CDR1 and CDR2 from the germline V gene are LNHNV and YYDKDF (reference sequence). Trimming took off 6 bases at V and 6 bases at J, with 13 bases between the two ends. The whole variable domain, remainder taken from reference TRBV15 and TRBJ2-3, is DAMVIQNPRYQVTQFGKPVTLSCSQTLNHNVMYWYQQKSSQAPKLLFHYYDKDFNNEADTPDNFQSRRPNTSFCFLDIRSPGLGDTAMYLCATRWQGMDTQYFGPGTRLTVL.

The rearrangement joins TRBV10-1 to TRBJ2-7, with D maybe TRBD1 (6 bases). V was shortened by 8 bases and J by 2 bases, with 16 bases between the two germline ends. Germline V gene data show CDR1 as WNHNN and CDR2 as SYGVQD (reference sequence). CDR3 length equals 14 residues. The CDR3 DNA is TGCGCCAGCTCCTTGGACAGCTCTACCTACGAGCAGTACTTC. This gives the protein CASSLDSSTYEQYF.